This entry is about one T cell receptor (beta chain). TCRdb analysed the RT-PCR reads with MiXCR anew, one entry per CDR3 protein. The table lists 600,000 to 850,000 distinct CDR3 sequences, 14% of them singletons. This entry comes from a study of response to subunit inactivated influenza vaccine. The CDR3 is 15 amino acids. Trimming took off 3 bases at V and 4 bases at J, with 19 bases between the two ends. The germline V gene has CDR1 DFQATT and CDR2 SNEGSKA (reference sequence). The sample consisted of PBMCs from blood, taken roughly 15 days before vaccination. This receptor was obtained from a man aged 45 to 65 who received an inactivated influenza vaccine. V gene TRBV20-1 combines with J gene TRBJ2-7; D perhaps matches TRBD2 (7 bases). CDR3 sequence: CSARGASGKTYEQYF. CDR3 DNA: TGCAGTGCTAGGGGGGCTAGCGGAAAAACTTACGAGCAGTACTTC.